Below are 30 T cell receptor beta chains sequenced from a single sample in a study of T cells expressing NK-cell markers. Following a re-call of the 5' RACE reads, TCRdb has one entry per CDR3 protein and lacks DNA. The sample has about 390,000 distinct CDR3 sequences. Material for sequencing was blood T cells: a sorted CD56 or NKG2C T cell subset, CD4+ or CD8+ T cells, or bulk PBMC T cells (not recorded which). The receptors here all came from a woman between 50 and 59 years old in good health.

The rearrangement joins TRBV18 to TRBJ2-6; the D gene TCRdb calls, TRBD2, cannot be checked with no DNA. Germline assignment: CDR1 KGHSH and CDR2 LQKENI. The CDR3 runs 16 residues. CDR3 sequence: CASSRYSPSGANVLTF. The full variable domain, in which reference TRBV18 and TRBJ2-6 provide the parts outside the CDR3, is NAGVMQNPRHLVRRRGQEARLRCSPMKGHSHVYWYRQLPEEGLKFMVYLQKENIIDESGMPKERFSAEFPKEGPSILRIQQVVRGDSAAYFCASSRYSPSGANVLTFGAGSRLTVL.

The chain combines TRBV6-5 with TRBJ2-1; TCRdb lists TRBD2, though no DNA is available to test this call. The length of the CDR3 is 14 residues. The germline CDR1 and CDR2 sequences are MNHEY and SVGAGI. The chain's CDR3 is CASSSSRQYNEQFF.

The CDR3 here is CASSLQAGANEQFF. The chain is built from TRBV7-2 and TRBJ2-1; TCRdb calls TRBD2, which cannot be checked without DNA. The length of the CDR3 is 14 residues. Per germline, CDR1 SGHTA and CDR2 FQGNSA.

This chain connects TRBV24-1 to TRBJ2-3; TCRdb reports TRBD1, a call that lacks DNA to check it against. Germline V CDR1 and CDR2: KGHDR, SFDVKD. CDR3 size: 17 residues. The CDR3 reads CATSEGQGEDVSDTQYF.

The chain is built from TRBV2 and TRBJ1-2; TCRdb lists TRBD1, though no DNA is available to test this call. Germline V gene lookup returns CDR1 SNHLY and CDR2 FYNNEI. This CDR3 region has 13 residues. CDR3 in amino acids: CASTDGAGNGYTF.

This chain connects TRBV6-5 to TRBJ1-3. This CDR3 has 12 residues. Germline V gene sequence: CDR1 MNHEY, CDR2 SVGAGI. The CDR3 protein is CASSSHGDTIYF.

The rearrangement uses TRBV2 and TRBJ2-7; there is no DNA to check the TCRdb D call of TRBD1. In germline, CDR1 is SNHLY, CDR2 FYNNEI. There are 14 residues in the CDR3. The CDR3 protein is CASSEQGYSYEQYF.

The V and J genes are TRBV7-6 and TRBJ1-4; the D call from TCRdb, TRBD1, cannot be confirmed without DNA. Germline V gene lookup returns CDR1 SGHVS and CDR2 FNYEAQ. CDR3 length equals 15 residues. CDR3 sequence: CASSLGQGAHEKLFF.

The rearrangement links TRBV12-3 or TRBV12-4 to TRBJ2-3; TCRdb's assignment of TRBD2 cannot be checked, as there is no DNA. The CDR3 loop spans 13 amino acids. CDR3 loop: CASSLAQGGTQYF.

This chain links TRBV27 with TRBJ2-1; TCRdb proposes TRBD1, but this gene call is untestable without DNA. The CDR3 spans 12 residues. Germline loops: CDR1 MNHEY, CDR2 SMNVEV (reference sequence). CDR3 loop: CASSRPGNEQFF.

The chain carries TRBV5-1 and TRBJ2-2; without DNA, the TCRdb call of TRBD1 cannot be checked. This CDR3 is 18 amino acids long. Germline V gene sequence: CDR1 SGHRS, CDR2 YFSETQ. The chain's CDR3 is CASRLPVLGQPNTGELFF.

The chain joins TRBV4-1 to TRBJ1-4; absent DNA, TCRdb's TRBD1 call cannot be checked. The CDR3 has 16 amino acids. Germline V gene lookup returns CDR1 MGHRA and CDR2 YSYEKL. The CDR3 here is CASSQGTGRLNEKLFF.

J is TRBJ1-2 and V is TRBV5-1. From germline, CDR1 is SGHRS and CDR2 YFSETQ. The CDR3 is 14 amino acids. CDR3 residues: CASSLVGSAWGYTF. Full variable domain (missing parts from reference TRBV5-1 and TRBJ1-2): KAGVTQTPRYLIKTRGQQVTLSCSPISGHRSVSWYQQTPGQGLQFLFEYFSETQRNKGNFPGRFSGRQFSNSRSEMNVSTLELGDSALYLCASSLVGSAWGYTFGSGTRLTVV.

The chain is built from TRBV12-3 or TRBV12-4 and TRBJ1-2. This CDR3 has 12 amino acids. This CDR3 is CASSDRNYGYTF.

This chain links TRBV4-1 with TRBJ2-3; checking the TCRdb D call of TRBD2 is not possible without DNA. CDR1 and CDR2 from the germline V gene are MGHRA and YSYEKL. This CDR3 spans 15 amino acids. The CDR3 reads CASSQVGSGTDTQYF.

The rearrangement links TRBV15 to TRBJ2-1; TCRdb's D call of TRBD2 is untestable without DNA. The germline CDR1 and CDR2 sequences are LNHNV and YYDKDF (reference sequence). The CDR3 consists of 14 residues. This chain's CDR3 is CATSRERTHNEQFF.

The gene calls are TRBV9 and TRBJ2-3. CDR3 size: 11 residues. CDR1 SGDLS and CDR2 YYNGEE come from the germline V gene. The CDR3 loop reads CASSGRYTQYF. The whole variable domain, remainder taken from reference TRBV9 and TRBJ2-3, is DSGVTQTPKHLITATGQRVTLRCSPRSGDLSVYWYQQSLDQGLQFLIQYYNGEERAKGNILERFSAQQFPDLHSELNLSSLELGDSALYFCASSGRYTQYFGPGTRLTVL.

V usage is TRBV9 and J usage is TRBJ2-1; TCRdb lists TRBD2, though no DNA is available to test this call. CDR1 and CDR2 from the germline V gene are SGDLS and YYNGEE. This CDR3 contains 16 residues. The CDR3 region is CASSPPMRESHNEQFF.

The V and J genes are TRBV6-5 and TRBJ2-5; TCRdb lists TRBD1, though no DNA is available to test this call. This CDR3 region has 15 residues. Germline-derived CDR1 and CDR2 are MNHEY and SVGAGI. CDR3 in amino acids: CASSFAFGTQETQYF.

The rearrangement uses TRBV29-1 and TRBJ2-1; TCRdb lists TRBD1, though no DNA is available to test this call. Germline CDR1 is SQVTM and CDR2 is ANQGSEA. The CDR3 consists of 12 residues. CDR3 loop: CSAGSGNNEQFF.

The V gene is TRBV20-1, the J gene TRBJ2-5; there is no DNA to check the TCRdb D call of TRBD2. The CDR3 covers 15 residues. Germline-derived CDR1 and CDR2 are DFQATT and SNEGSKA (reference sequence). The CDR3 reads CSASPVLARQETQYF.

The CDR3 sequence is CSARDRQGSSYEQYF. The chain joins TRBV20-1 to TRBJ2-7; TCRdb's D call of TRBD1 is untestable without DNA. This CDR3 spans 15 amino acids. Per the germline V gene, CDR1 is DFQATT and CDR2 is SNEGSKA (reference sequence).

J is TRBJ2-1 and V is TRBV12-3 or TRBV12-4. The CDR3 length is 12 residues. The CDR3 loop reads CASSLTISEQFF.

The chain combines TRBV7-6 with TRBJ1-1; the TCRdb call, TRBD1, lacks DNA for checking. The germline V gene encodes CDR1 SGHVS and CDR2 FNYEAQ. CDR3 length equals 14 residues. The CDR3 spells CASSLTGERTEAFF.

This chain links TRBV12-3 or TRBV12-4 with TRBJ2-7; no DNA is available, so the TRBD2 call from TCRdb remains unchecked. This CDR3 is built from 15 residues. CDR3 amino acids: CASSPTLAGGDEQYF.

The V and J genes are TRBV9 and TRBJ2-1; TCRdb lists TRBD1, though no DNA is available to test this call. There are 23 residues in the CDR3. Looked up from germline, CDR1 is SGDLS and CDR2 is YYNGEE. The CDR3: CASSVGRNHRLGQGETSYNEQFF.

This rearrangement joins TRBV3-1 to TRBJ1-1. Germline V gene sequence: CDR1 LGHDT, CDR2 YNNKEL (reference sequence). This CDR3 contains 13 residues. CDR3 protein: CASSPRVFTEAFF.

The CDR3 reads CASTHGPCGELFF. The chain links TRBV23-1 to TRBJ2-2; with no DNA, the TCRdb D assignment of TRBD2 cannot be verified. TRBV23-1 is an open reading frame whose function is uncertain. This CDR3 spans 13 amino acids.

The chain carries TRBV24-1 and TRBJ2-1. CDR3 length: 15 amino acids. The germline gives CDR1 KGHDR, CDR2 SFDVKD. Here the CDR3 reads CATSVLDGTYNEQFF.

The CDR3 reads CASSQGTSWDFYYNEQFF. V usage is TRBV14 and J usage is TRBJ2-1; TCRdb names TRBD2, which stays unverified in the absence of DNA. The CDR3 covers 18 residues. CDR1 and CDR2 from the germline V gene are SGHDN and FVKESK.